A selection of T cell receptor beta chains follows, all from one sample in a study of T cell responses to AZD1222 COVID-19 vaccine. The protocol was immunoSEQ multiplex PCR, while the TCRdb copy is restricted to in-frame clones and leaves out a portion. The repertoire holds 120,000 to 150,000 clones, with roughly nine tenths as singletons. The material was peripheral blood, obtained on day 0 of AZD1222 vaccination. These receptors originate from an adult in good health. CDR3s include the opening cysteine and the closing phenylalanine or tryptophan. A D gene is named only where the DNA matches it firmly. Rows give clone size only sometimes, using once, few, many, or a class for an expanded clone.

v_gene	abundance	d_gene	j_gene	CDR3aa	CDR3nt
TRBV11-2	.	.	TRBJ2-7	CASSLSGARAYEQYF	TGTGCCAGCAGCCTTTCCGGGGCTCGCGCCTACGAGCAGTACTTC
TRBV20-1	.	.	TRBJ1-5	CSASEGNQPQHF	TGCAGTGCTAGTGAGGGCAATCAGCCCCAGCATTTT
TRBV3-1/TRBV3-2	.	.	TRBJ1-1	CASSQSGLFF	TGTGCCAGCAGCCAGTCCGGACTGTTCTTT
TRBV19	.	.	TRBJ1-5	CASSIRGTQPQHF	TGTGCCAGTAGTATACGGGGCACCCAGCCCCAGCATTTT
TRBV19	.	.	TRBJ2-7	CASSPGLTGYEQYF	TGTGCCAGTAGTCCCGGGCTGACGGGCTACGAGCAGTACTTC
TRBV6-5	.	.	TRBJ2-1	CASSTFGEQFF	TGTGCCAGCAGTACTTTCGGCGAGCAGTTCTTC
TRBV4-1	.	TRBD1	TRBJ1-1	CASSQEQTGGREAFF	TGCGCCAGCAGCCAAGAACAGACAGGGGGCCGAGAAGCTTTCTTT
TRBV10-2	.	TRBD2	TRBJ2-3	CASSESGGGQLFGTDTQYF	TGCGCCAGCAGTGAGTCGGGCGGGGGGCAATTGTTTGGCACAGATACGCAGTATTTT
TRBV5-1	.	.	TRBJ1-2	CASSSGHLPPYGYTF	TGCGCCAGCAGCTCGGGACATCTACCCCCCTATGGCTACACCTTC
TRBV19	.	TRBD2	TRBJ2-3	CASSSGTSGTYTQYF	TGTGCCAGTAGTTCCGGGACTAGCGGGACATATACGCAGTATTTT
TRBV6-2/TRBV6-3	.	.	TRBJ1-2	CASSYTYGYTF	TGTGCCAGCAGTTACACTTATGGCTACACCTTC
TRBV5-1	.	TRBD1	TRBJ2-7	CASRRTGDGNEQYF	TGCGCCAGCAGACGGACAGGGGATGGAAACGAGCAGTACTTC
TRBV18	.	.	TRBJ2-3	CASSPGPATDTQYF	TGTGCCAGCTCACCTGGACCGGCTACAGATACGCAGTATTTT
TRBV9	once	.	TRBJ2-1	CASSAKDYHNEQFF	TGTGCCAGCAGCGCTAAGGACTACCACAATGAGCAGTTCTTC
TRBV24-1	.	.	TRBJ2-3	CATSLGDTQYF	TGTGCCACCAGCCTGGGAGATACGCAGTATTTT
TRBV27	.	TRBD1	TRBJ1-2	CASSSRDRGNYGYTF	TGTGCCAGCAGTTCCCGGGACAGGGGAAACTATGGCTACACCTTC
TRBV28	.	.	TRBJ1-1	CASTDHGGPEAFF	TGTGCCAGCACTGACCACGGCGGACCAGAAGCTTTCTTT
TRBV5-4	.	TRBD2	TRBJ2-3	CAIGLAGALENTQYF	TGTGCCATTGGACTAGCGGGAGCGTTGGAAAATACGCAGTATTTT
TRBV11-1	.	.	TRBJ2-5	CASSSFGTQYF	TGTGCCAGCAGCTCCTTTGGGACCCAGTACTTC
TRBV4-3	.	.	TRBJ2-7	CASSQAYRDTIYEQYF	TGCGCCAGCAGCCAAGCGTACCGGGACACAATCTACGAGCAGTACTTC
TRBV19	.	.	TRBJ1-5	CASRGSNSNQPQHF	TGTGCCAGTAGGGGTTCTAATAGCAATCAGCCCCAGCATTTT
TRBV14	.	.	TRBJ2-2	CASSQEWSTGELFF	TGTGCCAGCAGCCAAGAATGGTCCACGGGGGAGCTGTTTTTT
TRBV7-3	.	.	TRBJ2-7	CASSRRSEGEQYF	TGTGCCAGCAGCCGGAGGAGCGAGGGCGAGCAGTACTTC
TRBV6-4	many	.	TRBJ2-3	CASSVGETTDTQYF	TGTGCCAGCAGTGTAGGGGAAACAACAGATACGCAGTATTTT
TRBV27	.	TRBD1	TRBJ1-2	CASSPRGWVGTGLYGYTF	TGTGCCAGCAGCCCCCGGGGGTGGGTTGGGACAGGGCTCTATGGCTACACCTTC
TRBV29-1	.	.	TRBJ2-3	CSIPNQGADTQYF	TGCAGCATCCCGAACCAGGGCGCAGATACGCAGTATTTT